The entry that follows covers one T cell receptor (beta chain) sequence. The data stem from a study of blood T cell repertoires in COVID-19. On the study more broadly: PBMCs, B-cell-depleted T cells, or T cells provided the cDNA or gDNA that made up the material.

CDR3 length: 15 amino acids. CDR1 and CDR2 (germline): LNHDA, SQIVND (reference sequence). The ends lost 7 bases at V and 6 bases at J; junction bases unmatched: 12. Source study methods: Scientists estimated how many nucleated cells there were by amplifying reference gene primers. Profiling relied on immunoSEQ multiplex PCR, and the TCRdb table lists in-frame clones only, not all of them. That table gives V, J and clone size, and the DNA gave D and trimming. In the table there are under 85,000 clones, 90% of which are singletons. The chain is built from TRBV19 and TRBJ1-5, with 7 positions matching TRBD1. The sequencing sample was made of peripheral blood. The receptor's source is a man aged 50-60 years with acute or convalescent COVID-19. The chain's CDR3 is CASNRDSNAIQPQHF. Here the CDR3 DNA reads TGTGCCAGTAACCGGGACAGTAATGCTATTCAGCCCCAGCATTTT.